This TCR beta chain derives from a study of T-cell memory formation after mild COVID-19. CDR3 length equals 16 residues. V was cut by 2 bases and J by 4 bases, with 18 bases left in between. Germline-derived CDR1 and CDR2 are MNHEY and SVGEGT. TCRdb independently ran MiXCR on the 5' RACE reads; one entry per CDR3 protein. The top ten hold around 23% of the sample, which has almost 350,000 distinct CDR3 sequences, 20% to 25% seen once. This clonotype occurred a few times. Material for sequencing was PBMCs or a T cell subset sorted from them (not recorded which). The chain employs TRBV6-2 or TRBV6-3 and TRBJ2-7; D tentatively fits TRBD1 or TRBD2 (5 bases each). This TCR came from a man aged 18 to 29 who had mild COVID-19 (a few samples of this study predate the infection). Cell type and time point are not known. CDR3 DNA sequence: TGTGCCAGCAGTTACCCTGACAGCGGCGGAATTTACGAGCAGTACGTC. It codes for CASSYPDSGGIYEQYV.